These 5 T cell receptor beta chains were all obtained from the same sample, sequenced in a study of blood T cell repertoires in COVID-19. The repertoire was sequenced with immunoSEQ multiplex PCR; TCRdb's copy has only in-frame clones and lacks some. Among around 300,000 clones listed, around 90% were seen once. Sample: PBMCs or T cells enriched from blood (not recorded which). Receptors were obtained from a man younger than 40 who had recovered from COVID-19.

In DNA, the CDR3 is TGTGCCAGCAGTTACTCGTTGGGGGGGGATACGCAGTATTTT. It specifies CASSYSLGGDTQYF. This sequence joins TRBV6-5 and TRBJ2-3; 7 bases are shared with TRBD2. This CDR3 comprises 14 residues. The germline V gene encodes CDR1 MNHEY and CDR2 SVGAGI. V was clipped by 0 bases and J by 6 bases; unmatched bases: 3.

This chain uses TRBV1 with TRBJ2-1; TRBD2, the D gene given by the table, was not confirmed from the DNA. TRBV1 represents a pseudogene. The length of the CDR3 is 18 residues. CDR3 coding DNA: TGCACCAGCAGCCCCGGCGGGGATAGCGGGGGTAGAGACAATGAGCAGTTCTTC. Protein sequence: CTSSPGGDSGGRDNEQFF.

This clone showed up just a few times. V and J are TRBV2 and TRBJ1-6; no reliable D call. The CDR3 consists of 15 residues. Germline CDR1 and CDR2: SNHLY and FYNNEI. Trimming left V 4 bases short and J 2 bases short, with 9 bases between. In DNA form, the CDR3 reads TGTGCCAGCAGTGCCGACGAGGCCTATAATTCACCCCTCCACTTT. It is translated as CASSADEAYNSPLHF.

This rearrangement joins TRBV5-1 to TRBJ2-3, with a weak D call TRBD2 (6 bases). V was clipped by 3 bases and J by 1 base, with 12 bases between them. CDR1 is SGHRS, CDR2 YFSETQ, per germline. The CDR3 totals 15 residues. The CDR3 is CASSSLEGGTDTQYF. Here the CDR3 DNA reads TGCGCCAGCAGCTCCCTGGAGGGAGGCACAGATACGCAGTATTTT.

V gene TRBV30 combines with J gene TRBJ1-3; TRBD1 aligns across 9 bases. CDR1 GTSNPN and CDR2 SVGIG come from the germline V gene (reference sequence). The length of the CDR3 is 14 residues. V dropped 2 bases and J dropped 7; count of bases not matched to a gene: 6. The CDR3 nucleotides are TGTGCCTGGAGTTTTCCCGGGACAGGGAACACCATATATTTT. It specifies CAWSFPGTGNTIYF.